Shown below are 22 T cell receptor beta chains from a single sample sequenced in a study of blood T cell repertoires in COVID-19. Profiling relied on immunoSEQ multiplex PCR, and the TCRdb table lists in-frame clones only, not all of them. This table holds under 200,000 clones, 70% to 90% found once. Sequenced input: peripheral blood. The receptors shown here come from a man in his 60s with active or convalescent COVID-19.

This clone was found once. Other DNA sequences in the same sample also yield this CDR3. The V call is TRBV18, the J call TRBJ2-7; D possibly corresponds to TRBD1 (5 bases). Germline CDR1 is KGHSH and CDR2 is LQKENI. The V gene lost 3 bases and the J gene lost 1 base, with 10 bases spanning the gap. CDR3 length: 14 amino acids. As DNA, the CDR3 is TGTGCCAGCTCACCCAGGTCAGGGTCCTACGAGCAGTACTTC. Encoded protein: CASSPRSGSYEQYF.

The chain has TRBV3-1 (or the pseudogene TRBV3-2) and TRBJ2-7, with 8 bases lining up with TRBD2. Germline V lookup: CDR1 LGHDT, CDR2 YNNKEL (reference sequence). The CDR3 totals 17 residues. The V gene end was trimmed by 4 bases and the J gene end by 2 bases; junction bases not matched to a gene: 13. The CDR3 sequence: CASSLRPSGLATYEQYF. CDR3 DNA sequence: TGTGCCAGCAGCCTCCGCCCGAGTGGACTAGCTACCTACGAGCAGTACTTC.

The chain carries TRBV7-9 and TRBJ2-1; 10 bases fit TRBD1. Per the germline V gene, CDR1 is SEHNR and CDR2 is FQNEAQ (reference sequence). CDR3 size: 16 residues. J lost 3 bases, V lost 6 bases, and 8 bases had no gene match. CDR3 region: CASSQSGTGVYNEQFF. The CDR3 DNA reads TGTGCCAGCAGTCAATCCGGGACAGGGGTCTACAATGAGCAGTTCTTC.

This clone has just a few counts. The CDR3 protein is CASSQVMAGNTGELFF. For the CDR3, the DNA is TGTGCCAGCAGCCAAGTCATGGCAGGGAACACCGGGGAGCTGTTTTTT. The chain employs TRBV3-1 (or the pseudogene TRBV3-2) and TRBJ2-2; D unresolved. Trimming took off 1 base at V and 1 base at J, with 10 bases between the two ends. Germline assignment: CDR1 LGHDT and CDR2 YNNKEL (reference sequence). There are 16 residues in the CDR3.

V usage is TRBV29-1 and J usage is TRBJ2-7; a weak D match, TRBD1 (7 bases). The CDR3 contains 13 residues. From germline, CDR1 is SQVTM and CDR2 ANQGSEA. CDR3 DNA sequence: TGCAGTGCTACAGGGGAGGTAAGCTACGAGCAGTACTTC. It specifies CSATGEVSYEQYF.

For the CDR3, the DNA is TGTGCCAGCGGTCGAGAACAGGGACCCGGCGCTGAAGCTTTCTTT. Its protein product is CASGREQGPGAEAFF. The V and J genes are TRBV2 and TRBJ1-1, with TRBD1 as a possible D gene (6 bases). Trimming pared 8 bases from V and 6 bases from J, leaving 22 bases between. From germline, CDR1 is SNHLY and CDR2 FYNNEI. The CDR3 covers 15 residues.

The chain recombines TRBV2 with TRBJ1-2; the D is unclear. The germline V gene encodes CDR1 SNHLY and CDR2 FYNNEI. Trimming shortened V by 4 bases and J by 8 bases, and 17 bases separated the two germline ends. The length of the CDR3 is 14 residues. CDR3: CASSASGEIRGYTF. The CDR3 bases are TGTGCCAGCAGTGCATCTGGGGAGATACGGGGCTACACCTTC.

V is TRBV29-1 and J is TRBJ2-2; TRBD1 agrees at 7 bases. Per the germline V gene, CDR1 is SQVTM and CDR2 is ANQGSEA. J was trimmed by 4 bases and V by 6 bases; bases with no gene match: 5. The CDR3 is 13 residues long. The CDR3: CSVKQGRTGELFF. The CDR3 DNA is TGCAGCGTCAAACAGGGGCGCACCGGGGAGCTGTTTTTT.

The chain employs TRBV10-3 and TRBJ1-5; TRBD1 might be the D (6 bases). In germline, CDR1 is ENHRY, CDR2 SYGVKD. Trimming cost V 6 bases and J 2 bases, with 14 bases left between them. This CDR3 is built from 15 residues. In DNA form, the CDR3 reads TGTGCCATCAGATCAACAGGGATCGGCAATCAGCCCCAGCATTTT. Residues: CAIRSTGIGNQPQHF.

The chain employs TRBV2 and TRBJ1-2, with TRBD1 as a possible D gene (6 bases). The germline gives CDR1 SNHLY, CDR2 FYNNEI. Trimming took off 6 bases at V and 2 bases at J, with 10 bases between the two ends. The CDR3 is 13 amino acids. For the CDR3, the DNA is TGTGCCAGCAGGACGACAGGAAACTATGGCTACACCTTC. This codes for CASRTTGNYGYTF.

This sequence joins TRBV24-1 and TRBJ1-2; 10 nucleotides agree with TRBD1. J lost 10 bases, V lost 5 bases, and 3 bases had no gene match. Germline CDR1 and CDR2: KGHDR and SFDVKD. This CDR3 contains 12 residues. The CDR3 loop reads CATSAGTGDYTF. Here the CDR3 DNA reads TGTGCCACCAGTGCCGGGACAGGGGACTACACCTTC.

J is TRBJ2-1 and V is TRBV15, with 10 bases identical to TRBD1. The germline gives CDR1 LNHNV, CDR2 YYDKDF (reference sequence). J was trimmed by 7 bases and V by 5 bases; bases with no gene match: 5. The CDR3 length is 14 residues. The DNA of the CDR3 is TGTGCCACCAGCCCCCGGACAGGGGGTAATGAGCAGTTCTTC. It is translated as CATSPRTGGNEQFF.

This CDR3 reads CASSVVPTGTEAFF. In DNA form, the CDR3 reads TGTGCCAGCAGCGTAGTCCCGACAGGGACTGAAGCTTTCTTT. This chain links TRBV9 with TRBJ1-1, with 7 bases lining up with TRBD1. CDR3 size: 14 residues. CDR1 is SGDLS and CDR2 is YYNGEE in the germline V gene. J gave up 5 bases and V 0 bases, and 4 bases lay outside the gene matches.

This chain uses TRBV5-1 with TRBJ1-2, with 10 bases lining up with TRBD1. Unmatched junction bases numbered 3, after V lost 0 bases and J lost 7 bases. CDR1 SGHRS and CDR2 YFSETQ come from the germline V gene. This CDR3 contains 14 residues. This chain's CDR3 is CASSLAGTGAGYTF. The CDR3 bases are TGCGCCAGCAGCTTGGCCGGGACAGGGGCTGGCTACACCTTC. The full variable domain, in which reference TRBV5-1 and TRBJ1-2 provide the parts outside the CDR3, is KAGVTQTPRYLIKTRGQQVTLSCSPISGHRSVSWYQQTPGQGLQFLFEYFSETQRNKGNFPGRFSGRQFSNSRSEMNVSTLELGDSALYLCASSLAGTGAGYTFGSGTRLTVV.

The V call is TRBV6-5, the J call TRBJ2-1; a possible D gene is TRBD1 (5 bases). Germline CDR1 and CDR2: MNHEY and SVGAGI. The CDR3 contains 14 residues. V lost 2 bases and J 12 bases, leaving 17 bases between the germline ends. The CDR3 DNA is TGTGCCAGCAGTTACCGGGCCCCAGGGTCTAGGCAGTTCTTC. Translated, it gives CASSYRAPGSRQFF.

J is TRBJ1-1 and V is TRBV5-4; D not resolved. Germline V lookup: CDR1 SGHNT, CDR2 YYREEE (reference sequence). The CDR3 loop spans 16 amino acids. The V end lost 0 bases, the J end lost 6 bases, and 18 bases lay between the germline ends. CDR3 sequence reads: CASSLDSPSPWSEAFF. The DNA for the CDR3 is TGTGCCAGCAGCTTGGACAGTCCTTCCCCATGGTCTGAAGCTTTCTTT.

The V call is TRBV2, the J call TRBJ1-4, with D possibly being TRBD1 (6 bases). Germline V lookup: CDR1 SNHLY, CDR2 FYNNEI. V lost 6 bases and J lost 4, with 15 bases in between. CDR3 length: 15 amino acids. CDR3 residues: CASSPLGGLNEKLFF. DNA of the CDR3: TGTGCCAGCAGCCCCCTTGGGGGCCTTAATGAAAAACTGTTTTTT.

This rearrangement joins TRBV27 to TRBJ1-2; 7 bases map to TRBD1. V dropped 3 bases and J dropped 4; count of bases not matched to a gene: 5. There are 14 residues in the CDR3. The V gene's germline CDR1 is MNHEY and CDR2 SMNVEV (reference sequence). The CDR3 region is CASSFPGGLYGYTF. As DNA, the CDR3 is TGTGCCAGCAGTTTCCCAGGGGGGCTCTATGGCTACACCTTC.

For the CDR3, the DNA is TGTGCCAGCAGCTCAGGACAGGGTAGCAATCAGCCCCAGCATTTT. Translation gives CASSSGQGSNQPQHF. The chain has TRBV7-9 and TRBJ1-5, with TRBD1 identical over 8 bases. This CDR3 is 15 amino acids long. V was pared by 4 bases and J by 0 bases, with 2 bases of the junction left unmatched. Germline-derived CDR1 and CDR2 are SEHNR and FQNEAQ (reference sequence).

The genes are TRBV3-1 (or the pseudogene TRBV3-2) and TRBJ2-7; the D gene is possibly TRBD2 (5 bases). CDR1 and CDR2 from the germline V gene are LGHDT and YNNKEL (reference sequence). The germline V and J ends were trimmed by 4 bases and 2 bases, with 12 bases remaining between them. There are 14 residues in the CDR3. CDR3: CASSREDGAYEQYF. The CDR3 nucleotides read TGTGCCAGCAGCCGTGAGGACGGGGCCTACGAGCAGTACTTC.

V is TRBV7-3 and J is TRBJ2-1, with unresolved D. The CDR3 is 13 residues long. Germline values: CDR1 SGHTA, CDR2 FQGTGA. The ends were cut back, 0 bases at V and 6 bases at J, with 6 bases in the middle. CDR3 bases: TGTGCCAGCAGCTTAACGTCTAGCAATGAGCAGTTCTTC. Its translation is CASSLTSSNEQFF. Complete variable domain (other parts from reference TRBV7-3 and TRBJ2-1): GAGVSQTPSNKVTEKGKYVELRCDPISGHTALYWYRQSLGQGPEFLIYFQGTGAADDSGLPNDRFFAVRPEGSVSTLKIQRTERGDSAVYLCASSLTSSNEQFFGPGTRLTVL.

The chain joins TRBV2 to TRBJ2-7, with D unclear. CDR1 and CDR2 from the germline V gene are SNHLY and FYNNEI. The CDR3 covers 11 residues. The V end was cut by 5 bases, the J end by 4 bases, with 6 bases between. For the CDR3, the DNA is TGTGCCAGCAGTCCCGCGTACGAGCAGTACTTC. It codes for CASSPAYEQYF.